The clone carrying this T cell receptor (beta chain) has just a few counts. Deletions cut 4 bases from V and 9 bases from J, with 19 bases between. Germline loops: CDR1 GTSNPN, CDR2 SVGIG (reference sequence). This CDR3 spans 13 amino acids. The data belong to a study of CD8+ T cells in alopecia areata. Study overall: It was 6 to 18 months of tofacitinib, and then there were 6 months off drug. Percent affected scalp area, the SALT score, rated treated patients' severity.

RNA extraction and reverse transcription yielded cDNA as sequencing template. Profiled with immunoSEQ multiplex PCR; TCRdb holds only in-frame clones, not every one. The sample holds about 88,000 clones, around 44% seen once. Treatment reported: oral pan-JAK inhibitor, 5-10 mg twice daily. The chain recombines TRBV30 with TRBJ2-7; a possible D gene is TRBD2 (6 bases). This clonotype was obtained from a human donor with alopecia areata. The sample was CD8+ T cells sorted from blood, taken at week 24, from a patient treated with tofacitinib. In nucleotides, the CDR3 is TGTGCCTGGACTCTCGGGGGATATCACGGGCAGTACTTC. Its translation is CAWTLGGYHGQYF.